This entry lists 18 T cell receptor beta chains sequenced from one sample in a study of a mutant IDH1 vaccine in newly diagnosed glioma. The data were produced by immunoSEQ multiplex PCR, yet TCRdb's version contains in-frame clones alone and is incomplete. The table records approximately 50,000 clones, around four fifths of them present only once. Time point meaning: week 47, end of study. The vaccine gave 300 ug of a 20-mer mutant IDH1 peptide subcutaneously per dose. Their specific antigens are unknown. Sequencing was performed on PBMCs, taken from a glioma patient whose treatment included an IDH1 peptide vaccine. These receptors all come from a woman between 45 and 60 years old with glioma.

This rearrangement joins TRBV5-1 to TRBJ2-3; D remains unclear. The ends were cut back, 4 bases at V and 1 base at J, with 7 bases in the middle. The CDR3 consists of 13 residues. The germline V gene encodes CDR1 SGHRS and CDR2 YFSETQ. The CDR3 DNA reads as TGCGCCAGCAGCGGGTTAGGCACAGATACGCAGTATTTT. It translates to CASSGLGTDTQYF.

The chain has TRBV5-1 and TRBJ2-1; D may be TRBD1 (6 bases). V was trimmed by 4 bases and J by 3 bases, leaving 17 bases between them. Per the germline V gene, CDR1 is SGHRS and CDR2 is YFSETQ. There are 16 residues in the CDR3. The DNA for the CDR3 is TGCGCCAGCAGCCCTCCAGGGGTACCGGGCTACAATGAGCAGTTCTTC. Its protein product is CASSPPGVPGYNEQFF.

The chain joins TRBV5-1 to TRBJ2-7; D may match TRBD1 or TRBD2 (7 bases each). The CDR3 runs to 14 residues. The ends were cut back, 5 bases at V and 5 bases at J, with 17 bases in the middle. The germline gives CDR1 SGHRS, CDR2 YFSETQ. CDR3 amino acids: CASSRAGQTNEQYF. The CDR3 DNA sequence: TGCGCCAGCAGTAGAGCGGGACAGACGAACGAGCAGTACTTC.

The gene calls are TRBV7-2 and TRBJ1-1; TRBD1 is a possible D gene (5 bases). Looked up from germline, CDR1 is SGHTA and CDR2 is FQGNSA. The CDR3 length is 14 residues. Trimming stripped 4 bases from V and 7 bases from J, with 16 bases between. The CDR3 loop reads CASSSLAGGIEAFF. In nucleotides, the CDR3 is TGTGCCAGCAGCTCGCTAGCTGGGGGGATTGAAGCTTTCTTT.

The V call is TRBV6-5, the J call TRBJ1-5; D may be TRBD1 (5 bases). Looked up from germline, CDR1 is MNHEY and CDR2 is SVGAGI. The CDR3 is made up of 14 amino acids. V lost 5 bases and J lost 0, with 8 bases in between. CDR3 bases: TGTGCCAGCAGTAGGGGTCATAGCAATCAGCCCCAGCATTTT. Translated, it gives CASSRGHSNQPQHF.

This CDR3 is CASSVGISGGHNNSPLHF. In nucleotides, the CDR3 is TGTGCCAGCAGCGTAGGGATATCGGGTGGACACAATAATTCACCCCTCCACTTT. The V gene is TRBV9, the J gene TRBJ1-6; D perhaps matches TRBD1 (5 bases). There are 18 residues in the CDR3. Trimming pared 0 bases from V and 5 bases from J, leaving 18 bases between. CDR1 and CDR2 from the germline V gene are SGDLS and YYNGEE.

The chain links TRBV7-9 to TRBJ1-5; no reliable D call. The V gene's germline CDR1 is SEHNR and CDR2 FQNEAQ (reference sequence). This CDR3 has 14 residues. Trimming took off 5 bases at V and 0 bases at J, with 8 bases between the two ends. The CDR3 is CASSREGSNQPQHF. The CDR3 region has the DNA TGTGCCAGCAGCCGTGAGGGTAGCAATCAGCCCCAGCATTTT.

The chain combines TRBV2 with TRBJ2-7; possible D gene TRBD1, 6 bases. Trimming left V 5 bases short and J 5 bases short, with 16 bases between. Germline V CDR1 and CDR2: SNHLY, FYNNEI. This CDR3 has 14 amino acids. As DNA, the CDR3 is TGTGCCAGCAGTTCGCGATACAGGGTCCACGAGCAGTACTTC. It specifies CASSSRYRVHEQYF.

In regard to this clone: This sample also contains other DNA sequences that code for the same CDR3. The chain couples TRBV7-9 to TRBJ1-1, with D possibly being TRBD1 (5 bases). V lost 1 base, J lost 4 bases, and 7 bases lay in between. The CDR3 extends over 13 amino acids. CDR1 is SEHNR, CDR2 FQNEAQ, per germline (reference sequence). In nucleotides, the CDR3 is TGTGCCAGCAGCTTAGGGGGGGGCACTGAAGCTTTCTTT. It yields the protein CASSLGGGTEAFF.

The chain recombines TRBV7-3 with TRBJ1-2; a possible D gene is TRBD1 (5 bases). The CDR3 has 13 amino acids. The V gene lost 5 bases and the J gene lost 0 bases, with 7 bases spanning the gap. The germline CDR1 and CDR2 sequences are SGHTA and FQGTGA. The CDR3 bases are TGTGCCAGCAGCCGGGGGGCTAACTATGGCTACACCTTC. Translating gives CASSRGANYGYTF.

The CDR3 protein is CASSLDSTNEKLFF. The CDR3 DNA is TGTGCCAGCAGCTTAGATTCGACTAATGAAAAACTGTTTTTT. The chain joins TRBV7-9 to TRBJ1-4; D is unresolved. CDR3 size: 14 residues. Germline V gives CDR1 SEHNR, CDR2 FQNEAQ (reference sequence). With 1 base removed from V and 2 bases from J, the gap between germline ends came to 5 bases.

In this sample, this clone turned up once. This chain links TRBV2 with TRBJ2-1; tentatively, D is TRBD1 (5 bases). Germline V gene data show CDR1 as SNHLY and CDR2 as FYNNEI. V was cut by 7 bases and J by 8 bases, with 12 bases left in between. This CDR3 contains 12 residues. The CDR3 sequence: CASNSRADEQFF. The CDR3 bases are TGTGCCAGCAACAGCAGGGCGGATGAGCAGTTCTTC.

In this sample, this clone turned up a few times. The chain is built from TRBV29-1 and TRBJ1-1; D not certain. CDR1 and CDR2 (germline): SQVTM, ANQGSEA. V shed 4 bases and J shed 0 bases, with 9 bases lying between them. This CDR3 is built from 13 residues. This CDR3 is CSVVGELNTEAFF. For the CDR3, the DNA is TGCAGCGTTGTTGGGGAGCTGAACACTGAAGCTTTCTTT.

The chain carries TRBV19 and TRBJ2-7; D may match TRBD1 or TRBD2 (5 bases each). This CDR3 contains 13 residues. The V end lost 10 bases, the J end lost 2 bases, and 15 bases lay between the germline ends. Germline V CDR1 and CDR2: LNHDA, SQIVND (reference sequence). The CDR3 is CATAGSLPYEQYF. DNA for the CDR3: TGTGCCACCGCAGGGAGTCTGCCCTACGAGCAGTACTTC. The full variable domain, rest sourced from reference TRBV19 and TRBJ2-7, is DGGITQSPKYLFRKEGQNVTLSCEQNLNHDAMYWYRQDPGQGLRLIYYSQIVNDFQKGDIAEGYSVSREKKESFPLTVTSAQKNPTAFYLCATAGSLPYEQYFGPGTRLTVT.

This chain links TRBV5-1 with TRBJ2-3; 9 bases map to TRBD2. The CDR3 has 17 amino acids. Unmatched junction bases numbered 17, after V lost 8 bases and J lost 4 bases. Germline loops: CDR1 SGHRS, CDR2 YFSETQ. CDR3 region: CARGTLAGPQGPDTQYF. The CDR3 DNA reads TGCGCCAGAGGTACCCTAGCGGGGCCCCAAGGGCCAGATACGCAGTATTTT. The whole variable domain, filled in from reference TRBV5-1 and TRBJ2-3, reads KAGVTQTPRYLIKTRGQQVTLSCSPISGHRSVSWYQQTPGQGLQFLFEYFSETQRNKGNFPGRFSGRQFSNSRSEMNVSTLELGDSALYLCARGTLAGPQGPDTQYFGPGTRLTVL.

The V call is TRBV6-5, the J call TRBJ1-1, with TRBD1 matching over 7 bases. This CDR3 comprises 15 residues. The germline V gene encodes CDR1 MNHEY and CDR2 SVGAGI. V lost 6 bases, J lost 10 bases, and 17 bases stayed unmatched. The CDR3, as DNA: TGTGCCAGCAGACCCCCTAGAACAGGGGTGGGAGTAGCTTTCTTT. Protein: CASRPPRTGVGVAFF.

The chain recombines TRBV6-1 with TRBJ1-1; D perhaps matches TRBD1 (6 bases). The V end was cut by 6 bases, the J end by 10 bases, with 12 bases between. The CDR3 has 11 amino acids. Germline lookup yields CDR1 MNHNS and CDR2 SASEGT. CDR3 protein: CASREGGGAFF. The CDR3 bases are TGTGCCAGCAGGGAGGGGGGGGGAGCTTTCTTT.

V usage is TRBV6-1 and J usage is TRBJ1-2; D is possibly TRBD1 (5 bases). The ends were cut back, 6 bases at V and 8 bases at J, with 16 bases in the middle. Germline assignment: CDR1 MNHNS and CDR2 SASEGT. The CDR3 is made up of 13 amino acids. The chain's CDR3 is CASRKQVLGGYTF. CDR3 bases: TGTGCCAGCAGGAAACAGGTCTTGGGGGGCTACACCTTC.